Following are 12 T cell receptor beta chains from one sample sequenced in a study of blood T cell repertoires in COVID-19. This table comes from immunoSEQ multiplex PCR, and its TCRdb copy is limited to in-frame clones, with some not included. The sample carries around 77,000 clones, around 83% recorded once. The specimen sequenced was peripheral blood. These TCRs come from a young man with COVID-19, enrolled during active disease.

This chain joins TRBV7-2 and TRBJ1-2; TRBD1 might be the D (5 bases). V shed 2 bases and J shed 4 bases, with 17 bases lying between them. This CDR3 region has 16 residues. The germline V gene has CDR1 SGHTA and CDR2 FQGNSA. The CDR3 loop is CASSLKASGSTYGYTF. The CDR3 nucleotides read TGTGCCAGCAGCTTAAAGGCGTCAGGGTCGACCTATGGCTACACCTTC.

This rearrangement joins TRBV4-3 to TRBJ1-6, with D tentatively TRBD1 (5 bases). With 1 base removed from V and 4 bases from J, the gap between germline ends came to 11 bases. Germline loops: CDR1 LGHNA, CDR2 YSLEER. There are 16 residues in the CDR3. This CDR3 reads CASSQGGGVYNSPLHF. The DNA of the CDR3 is TGCGCCAGCAGCCAAGGGGGAGGGGTTTATAATTCACCCCTCCACTTT.

The chain employs TRBV5-1 and TRBJ1-4, with D perhaps matching TRBD1 (5 bases). The CDR3 covers 13 residues. Trimming stripped 4 bases from V and 3 bases from J, with 7 bases between. CDR1 and CDR2 (germline): SGHRS, YFSETQ. CDR3 protein: CASSPGANEKLFF. As DNA, the CDR3 is TGCGCCAGCAGCCCGGGGGCTAATGAAAAACTGTTTTTT.

This chain connects TRBV11-1 to TRBJ2-7; 9 positions agree with TRBD1. This CDR3 contains 15 residues. V lost 5 bases and J lost 0; bases outside the gene matches: 5. Per germline, CDR1 SGHAT and CDR2 FQDESV (reference sequence). The CDR3 spells CASSNGQGPSYEQYF. CDR3 coding DNA: TGTGCCAGCAGCAATGGACAGGGGCCCTCCTACGAGCAGTACTTC.

The rearrangement uses TRBV13 and TRBJ2-1; 7 bases match TRBD2. Trimming cost V 4 bases and J 6 bases; bases outside gene matches: 6. The germline V gene has CDR1 PRHDT and CDR2 FYEKMQ (reference sequence). The CDR3 consists of 14 residues. The DNA of the CDR3 is TGTGCCAGCAGCTCGGCGGGGGTAGGCAATGAGCAGTTCTTC. Its translation: CASSSAGVGNEQFF.

This clone appeared once. The chain recombines TRBV6-4 with TRBJ2-1; TRBD1 agrees at 8 bases. V trimming: 6 bases; J trimming: 0 bases; junction bases outside the gene matches: 4. The CDR3 runs 15 residues. Germline V gives CDR1 MRHNA, CDR2 SNTAGT. CDR3 region: CASSLGQGSYNEQFF. The CDR3 DNA reads as TGTGCCAGCAGCCTCGGACAGGGCTCCTACAATGAGCAGTTCTTC.

The V call is TRBV15, the J call TRBJ2-1, with 11 bases that match TRBD2. This CDR3 spans 18 amino acids. V was clipped by 0 bases and J by 3 bases; unmatched bases: 7. The V gene's germline CDR1 is LNHNV and CDR2 YYDKDF (reference sequence). The CDR3 reads CATSRDPSTSGDYNEQFF. Written as DNA, the CDR3 is TGTGCCACCAGCAGAGACCCTTCGACTAGCGGGGACTACAATGAGCAGTTCTTC.

The chain joins TRBV28 to TRBJ1-5; D gene unclear. V was shortened by 1 base and J by 5 bases, with 9 bases between the two germline ends. Germline V gene lookup returns CDR1 MDHEN and CDR2 SYDVKM. The CDR3 covers 14 residues. CDR3 coding DNA: TGTGCCAGCAGTTTATCCAACAGATATCAGCCCCAGCATTTT. This codes for CASSLSNRYQPQHF.

This CDR3 is CASSESVAGVNQPQHF. DNA for the CDR3: TGCGCCAGCAGTGAGTCGGTGGCGGGGGTCAATCAGCCCCAGCATTTT. The chain carries TRBV10-2 and TRBJ1-5, with D possibly TRBD1 on 5 matching bases. V was pared by 0 bases and J by 3 bases, with 12 bases between. There are 16 residues in the CDR3. Germline V gene data show CDR1 as WSHSY and CDR2 as SAAADI.

CDR3: CASSVGQGTSGANVLTF. The CDR3 DNA follows: TGTGCCAGCAGTGTAGGACAGGGGACCTCTGGGGCCAACGTCCTGACTTTC. This chain links TRBV28 with TRBJ2-6; TRBD1 aligns across 9 bases. The germline CDR1 and CDR2 sequences are MDHEN and SYDVKM. The CDR3 loop spans 17 amino acids. The V and J ends lost 5 bases and 0 bases, in that order; junction bases with no gene match: 5.

The V gene is TRBV2, the J gene TRBJ2-3; TRBD2 matches 10 bases. The germline V gene encodes CDR1 SNHLY and CDR2 FYNNEI. The CDR3 runs to 14 residues. The V segment lost 6 bases and the J segment 6 bases; nucleotides outside the gene matches: 6. CDR3 sequence: CASREREGLDTQYF. CDR3 nucleotides: TGTGCCAGCAGAGAGCGGGAGGGCTTGGATACGCAGTATTTT.

The chain joins TRBV28 to TRBJ2-7, with TRBD2 matching 8 bases. The CDR3 totals 14 residues. With V trimmed by 4 bases and J by 2 bases, 4 bases remained unmatched. Germline assignment: CDR1 MDHEN and CDR2 SYDVKM. CDR3 region: CASSSSGGPYEQYF. The CDR3 DNA is TGTGCCAGCAGTTCCAGCGGGGGCCCCTACGAGCAGTACTTC.